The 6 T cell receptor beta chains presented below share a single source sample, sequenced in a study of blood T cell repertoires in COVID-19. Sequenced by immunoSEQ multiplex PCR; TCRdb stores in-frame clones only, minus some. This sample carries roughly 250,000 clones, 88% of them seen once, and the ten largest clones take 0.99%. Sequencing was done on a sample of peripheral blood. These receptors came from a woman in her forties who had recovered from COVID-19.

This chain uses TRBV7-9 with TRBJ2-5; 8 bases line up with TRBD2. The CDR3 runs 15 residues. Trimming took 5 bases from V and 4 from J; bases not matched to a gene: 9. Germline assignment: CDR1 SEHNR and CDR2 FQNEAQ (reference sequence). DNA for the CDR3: TGTGCCAGCAGCCCAAGCGGGAGTCGGGGAGAGACCCAGTACTTC. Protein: CASSPSGSRGETQYF.

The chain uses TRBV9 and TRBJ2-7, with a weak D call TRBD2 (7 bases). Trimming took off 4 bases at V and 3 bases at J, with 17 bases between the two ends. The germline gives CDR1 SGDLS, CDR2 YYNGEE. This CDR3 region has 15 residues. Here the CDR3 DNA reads TGTGCCAGCAGCCCACTCGGGGGGCCCAACTACGAGCAGTACTTC. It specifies CASSPLGGPNYEQYF.

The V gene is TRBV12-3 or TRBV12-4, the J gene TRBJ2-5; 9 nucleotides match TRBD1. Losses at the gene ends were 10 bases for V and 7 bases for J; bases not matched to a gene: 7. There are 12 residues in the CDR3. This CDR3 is CATPDRGVTQYF. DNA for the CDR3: TGTGCCACCCCGGACAGGGGAGTGACCCAGTACTTC.

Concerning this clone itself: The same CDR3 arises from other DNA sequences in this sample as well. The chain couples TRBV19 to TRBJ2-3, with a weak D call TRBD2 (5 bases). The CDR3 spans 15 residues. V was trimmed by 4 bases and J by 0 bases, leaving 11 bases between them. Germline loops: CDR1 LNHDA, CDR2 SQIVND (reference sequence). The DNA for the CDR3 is TGTGCCAGTAGTACTCTAGCAGCTAGCACAGATACGCAGTATTTT. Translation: CASSTLAASTDTQYF.

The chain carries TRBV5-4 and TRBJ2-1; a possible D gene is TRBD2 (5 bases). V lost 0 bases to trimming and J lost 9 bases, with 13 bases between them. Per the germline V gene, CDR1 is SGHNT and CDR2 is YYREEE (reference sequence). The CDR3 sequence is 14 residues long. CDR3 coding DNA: TGTGCCAGCAGCTTGGTAGGGCGGGCGGGTGAGCAGTTCTTC. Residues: CASSLVGRAGEQFF.

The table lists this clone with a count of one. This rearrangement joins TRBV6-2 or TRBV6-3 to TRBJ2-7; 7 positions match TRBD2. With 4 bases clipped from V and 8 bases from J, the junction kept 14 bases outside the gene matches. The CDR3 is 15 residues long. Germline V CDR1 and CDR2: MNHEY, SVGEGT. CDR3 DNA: TGTGCCAGCAGTTCCCAGAGGGCGGGAGATTGGCAGCAGTACTTC. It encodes CASSSQRAGDWQQYF.